A selection of T cell receptor beta chains follows, all from one sample in a study of T cells after yellow fever vaccination. TCRdb processed the 5' RACE reads anew with MiXCR; each CDR3 protein has one entry. The sample records approximately 550,000 distinct CDR3 sequences, about 19% being singletons. The sequencing here drew on PBMCs, taken 15 days after the yellow fever booster vaccination. The receptors stem from a man in his thirties or forties who received the YFV17D yellow fever vaccine. Each CDR3 is given with its conserved first and last residue. The order of the fields is D gene, J gene, V gene, clone size, CDR3 protein, CDR3 DNA. D genes are given only for firm matches. The listing skips clone size in some rows; elsewhere it reads once, few, many or a size class.

D gene: -; J gene: TRBJ1-2; V gene: TRBV18; clone size: -; CDR3 protein: CASSHGENYGYTF; CDR3 DNA: TGTGCCAGCTCACACGGAGAGAACTATGGCTACACCTTC
D gene: -; J gene: TRBJ2-1; V gene: TRBV11-2; clone size: few; CDR3 protein: CASLNEQFF; CDR3 DNA: TGTGCCAGCCTCAATGAGCAGTTCTTC
D gene: TRBD1; J gene: TRBJ2-3; V gene: TRBV6-5; clone size: -; CDR3 protein: CASSPRDRGFADTQYF; CDR3 DNA: TGTGCCAGCAGCCCCCGGGACAGGGGATTTGCAGATACGCAGTATTTT
D gene: -; J gene: TRBJ2-3; V gene: TRBV5-1; clone size: few; CDR3 protein: CASSFPFGSTDTQYF; CDR3 DNA: TGCGCCAGCAGCTTCCCCTTCGGGAGCACAGATACGCAGTATTTT
D gene: TRBD1; J gene: TRBJ1-5; V gene: TRBV4-3; clone size: -; CDR3 protein: CASSQGAAGTGVQPQHF; CDR3 DNA: TGCGCCAGCAGCCAAGGCGCAGCCGGGACAGGTGTTCAGCCCCAGCATTTT
D gene: -; J gene: TRBJ2-1; V gene: TRBV4-1; clone size: many; CDR3 protein: CASSQGRVNEQFF; CDR3 DNA: TGCGCCAGCAGCCAAGGCAGGGTTAATGAGCAGTTCTTC
D gene: -; J gene: TRBJ2-1; V gene: TRBV7-2; clone size: many; CDR3 protein: CASSPGGLSYNEQFF; CDR3 DNA: TGTGCCAGCAGCCCCGGGGGCTTGTCCTACAATGAGCAGTTCTTC
D gene: -; J gene: TRBJ2-1; V gene: TRBV27; clone size: -; CDR3 protein: CASSLWGALGQFF; CDR3 DNA: TGTGCCAGCAGTTTATGGGGCGCCCTAGGGCAGTTCTTC
D gene: TRBD2; J gene: TRBJ2-3; V gene: TRBV10-3; clone size: -; CDR3 protein: CAISDSGIGTDTQYF; CDR3 DNA: TGTGCCATCAGTGATAGCGGGATTGGCACAGATACGCAGTATTTT
D gene: -; J gene: TRBJ2-5; V gene: TRBV5-1; clone size: few; CDR3 protein: CASSLARFRETQYF; CDR3 DNA: TGCGCCAGCAGCTTGGCCAGGTTTCGGGAGACCCAGTACTTC
D gene: -; J gene: TRBJ2-7; V gene: TRBV30; clone size: -; CDR3 protein: CAWSNGFAYEQYF; CDR3 DNA: TGTGCCTGGAGTAACGGGTTCGCCTACGAGCAGTACTTC
D gene: -; J gene: TRBJ2-2; V gene: TRBV20-1; clone size: -; CDR3 protein: CSAPHTGELFF; CDR3 DNA: TGCAGTGCTCCTCACACCGGGGAGCTGTTTTTT
D gene: -; J gene: TRBJ2-7; V gene: TRBV5-1; clone size: once; CDR3 protein: CASSLETHSSYEQYF; CDR3 DNA: TGCGCCAGCAGCTTGGAAACACACAGCTCCTACGAGCAGTACTTC
D gene: -; J gene: TRBJ2-1; V gene: TRBV20-1; clone size: few; CDR3 protein: CSAIPPAGIDNEQFF; CDR3 DNA: TGCAGTGCTATCCCCCCAGCGGGCATCGACAATGAGCAGTTCTTC
D gene: TRBD1; J gene: TRBJ2-3; V gene: TRBV7-2; clone size: few; CDR3 protein: CASNRGGTDTQYF; CDR3 DNA: TGTGCCAGCAACAGGGGGGGCACAGATACGCAGTATTTT
D gene: TRBD1; J gene: TRBJ1-2; V gene: TRBV5-1; clone size: few; CDR3 protein: CASGPQGANGYTF; CDR3 DNA: TGCGCCAGCGGTCCTCAGGGGGCGAATGGCTACACCTTC
D gene: TRBD2; J gene: TRBJ2-2; V gene: TRBV5-1; clone size: few; CDR3 protein: CASSLLPSGRTGELFF; CDR3 DNA: TGCGCCAGCAGCTTGTTGCCTAGCGGGCGCACCGGGGAGCTGTTTTTT
D gene: -; J gene: TRBJ2-3; V gene: TRBV20-1; clone size: few; CDR3 protein: CSATGVAGSGGSDTQYF; CDR3 DNA: TGCAGTGCTACGGGGGTGGCGGGTTCGGGCGGCTCAGATACGCAGTATTTT
D gene: TRBD1; J gene: TRBJ2-5; V gene: TRBV15; clone size: -; CDR3 protein: CATSRPQGARALEETQYF; CDR3 DNA: TGTGCCACCAGCAGACCTCAGGGGGCGCGTGCTCTTGAAGAGACCCAGTACTTC
D gene: -; J gene: TRBJ2-1; V gene: TRBV28; clone size: few; CDR3 protein: CASSFPGPRSNEQFF; CDR3 DNA: TGTGCCAGCAGTTTCCCGGGACCCCGTTCGAATGAGCAGTTCTTC
D gene: -; J gene: TRBJ2-1; V gene: TRBV7-9; clone size: few; CDR3 protein: CASSFGGTNYNEQFF; CDR3 DNA: TGTGCCAGCAGCTTCGGCGGAACCAACTACAATGAGCAGTTCTTC
D gene: -; J gene: TRBJ1-3; V gene: TRBV20-1; clone size: -; CDR3 protein: CSARAREVRNTIYF; CDR3 DNA: TGCAGTGCTCGCGCCCGGGAGGTACGAAACACCATATATTTT